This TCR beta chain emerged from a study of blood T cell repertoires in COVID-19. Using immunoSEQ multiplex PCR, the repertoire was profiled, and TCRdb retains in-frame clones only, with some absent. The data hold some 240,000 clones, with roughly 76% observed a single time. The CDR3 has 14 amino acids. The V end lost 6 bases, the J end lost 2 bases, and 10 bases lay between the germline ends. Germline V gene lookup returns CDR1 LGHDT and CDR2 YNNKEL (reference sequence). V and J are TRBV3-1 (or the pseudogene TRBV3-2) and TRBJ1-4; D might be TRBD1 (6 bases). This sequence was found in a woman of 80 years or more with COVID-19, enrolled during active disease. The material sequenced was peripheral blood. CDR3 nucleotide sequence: TGTGCCAGCAGACAGGGCCCGACTAATGAAAAACTGTTTTTT. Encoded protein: CASRQGPTNEKLFF.